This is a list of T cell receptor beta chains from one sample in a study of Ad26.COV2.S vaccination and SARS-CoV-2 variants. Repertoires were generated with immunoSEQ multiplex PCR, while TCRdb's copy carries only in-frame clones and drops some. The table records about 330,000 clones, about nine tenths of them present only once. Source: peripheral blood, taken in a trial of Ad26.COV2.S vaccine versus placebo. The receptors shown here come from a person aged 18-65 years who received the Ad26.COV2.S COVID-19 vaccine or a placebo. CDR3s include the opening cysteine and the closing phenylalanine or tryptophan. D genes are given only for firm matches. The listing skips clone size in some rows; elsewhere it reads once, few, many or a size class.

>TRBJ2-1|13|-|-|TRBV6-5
CASSYSTVNEQFF
TGTGCCAGCAGTTACTCGACTGTTAATGAGCAGTTCTTC
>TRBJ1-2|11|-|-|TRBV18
CASSPGYGYTF
TGTGCCAGCTCACCTGGCTATGGCTACACCTTC
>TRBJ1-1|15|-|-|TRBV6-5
CASSYSNRPNTEAFF
TGTGCCAGCAGTTACTCTAATCGACCGAACACTGAAGCTTTCTTT
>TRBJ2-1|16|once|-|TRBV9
CASSVAGLGVYNEQFF
TGTGCCAGCAGCGTCGCGGGTCTAGGGGTTTACAATGAGCAGTTCTTC
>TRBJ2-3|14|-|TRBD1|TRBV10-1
CASSEWTGTDTQYF
TGCGCCAGCAGTGAGTGGACAGGGACAGATACGCAGTATTTT
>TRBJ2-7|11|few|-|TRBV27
CASRDSYEQYF
TGTGCCAGTAGGGACTCATACGAGCAGTACTTC
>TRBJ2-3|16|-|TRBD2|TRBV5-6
CASSWGLAVPTDTQYF
TGTGCCAGCAGCTGGGGACTAGCGGTTCCCACAGATACGCAGTATTTT
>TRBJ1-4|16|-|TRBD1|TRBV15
CATSSMRGLSNEKLFF
TGTGCCACCAGCAGTATGAGGGGGCTTTCTAATGAAAAACTGTTTTTT
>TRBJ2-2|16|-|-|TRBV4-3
CASSQEPGVYTGELFF
TGCGCCAGCAGCCAAGAGCCGGGAGTTTACACCGGGGAGCTGTTTTTT
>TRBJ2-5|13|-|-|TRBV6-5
CASTSELRETQYF
TGTGCCAGCACCTCAGAGCTGAGGGAGACCCAGTACTTC
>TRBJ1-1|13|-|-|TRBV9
CASSARTVSEAFF
TGTGCCAGCAGCGCAAGGACAGTATCAGAAGCTTTCTTT
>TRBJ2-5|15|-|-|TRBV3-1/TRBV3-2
CASSPGVVGTETQYF
TGTGCCAGCAGCCCTGGCGTAGTAGGAACAGAGACCCAGTACTTC
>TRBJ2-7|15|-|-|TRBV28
CASSLRGRLPYEQYF
TGTGCCAGCAGTTTAAGAGGACGGCTTCCCTACGAGCAGTACTTC
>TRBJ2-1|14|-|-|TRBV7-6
CASSFAGYYNEQFF
TGTGCCAGCAGCTTTGCGGGTTACTACAATGAGCAGTTCTTC
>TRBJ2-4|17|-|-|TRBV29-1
CSALEVEGQAALWIQYF
TGCAGCGCACTGGAGGTAGAGGGCCAAGCCGCACTGTGGATTCAGTACTTC
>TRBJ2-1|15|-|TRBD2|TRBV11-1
CASSLGGTSGNEQFF
TGTGCCAGCAGCTTAGGGGGGACTAGCGGGAATGAGCAGTTCTTC
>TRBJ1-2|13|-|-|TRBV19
CASRQEANYGYTF
TGTGCCAGCAGACAGGAAGCTAACTATGGCTACACCTTC
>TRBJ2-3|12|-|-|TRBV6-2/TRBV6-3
CASTPSEDTQYF
TGTGCCAGCACCCCCAGCGAAGATACGCAGTATTTT
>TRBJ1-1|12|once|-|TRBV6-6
CASTARATEAFF
TGTGCCAGCACGGCTAGGGCGACTGAAGCTTTCTTT
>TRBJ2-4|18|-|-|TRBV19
CASSMAGVRGVGKNIQYF
TGTGCCAGTAGTATGGCGGGGGTCAGGGGAGTGGGGAAAAACATTCAGTACTTC
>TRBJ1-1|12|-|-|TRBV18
CASSPRGQEAFF
TGTGCCAGCTCACCAAGAGGGCAGGAAGCTTTCTTT
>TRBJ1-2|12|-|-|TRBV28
CASSLRGYGYTF
TGTGCCAGCAGCTTAAGGGGGTATGGCTACACCTTC
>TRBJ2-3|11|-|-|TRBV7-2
CASRITDTQYF
TGTGCCAGCAGGATCACAGATACGCAGTATTTT
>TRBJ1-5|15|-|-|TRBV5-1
CASSLENGFNQPQHF
TGCGCCAGCAGCTTGGAGAACGGCTTCAATCAGCCCCAGCATTTT
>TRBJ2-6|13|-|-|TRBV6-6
CASSPIGANVLTF
TGTGCCAGCAGCCCGATTGGGGCCAACGTCCTGACTTTC
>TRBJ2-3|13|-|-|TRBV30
CAWSTRSTDTQYF
TGTGCCTGGAGTACGCGTAGCACAGATACGCAGTATTTT